The 16 T cell receptor beta chains in this list originate from one sample, sequenced in a study of blood T cells in healthy people across ages. A sample-barcoded 5' primer and a J-beta primer mix were used in a second PCR of about 7 to 11 cycles. TCRdb reanalysed the 5' RACE reads using MiXCR and keeps one entry per CDR3 protein. Among about 1,800,000 distinct CDR3 sequences listed, roughly 27% were seen once. What was sequenced was blood. Receptor source: a woman aged 25 to 39 in good health.

This clonotype was detected a few times. The J gene is TRBJ1-6, the V gene TRBV12-3 or TRBV12-4, with 8 positions matching TRBD1. The CDR3 is 14 amino acids. Trimming took 5 bases from V and 8 from J; bases not matched to a gene: 5. DNA of the CDR3: TGTGCCAGCAGTATCGGGACAGGTGATTCACCCCTCCACTTT. It is translated as CASSIGTGDSPLHF.

This clonotype was observed many times. This chain connects TRBV20-1 to TRBJ2-1; possible D gene TRBD2, 5 bases. CDR3 length: 14 amino acids. Looked up from germline, CDR1 is DFQATT and CDR2 is SNEGSKA (reference sequence). V lost 3 bases and J 2 bases, leaving 11 bases between the germline ends. Written as DNA, the CDR3 is TGCAGTGCTAGTACAGCGGCCGCCTACAATGAGCAGTTCTTC. The encoded protein is CSASTAAAYNEQFF.

As regards this clonotype: The junction shows a germline mismatch at one end, possibly a read error. The V call is TRBV4-1, the J call TRBJ2-3; D is perhaps TRBD2 (6 bases). This CDR3 has 18 amino acids. Germline loops: CDR1 MGHRA, CDR2 YSYEKL. CDR3 in DNA: TGCACCAGCAGCCAAGATCCCCGGGACTCCGGAGGTACAGATACGCAGTATTTT. Residues: CTSSQDPRDSGGTDTQYF.

This chain uses TRBV20-1 with TRBJ1-2, with no clear D. CDR1 and CDR2 (germline): DFQATT, SNEGSKA (reference sequence). The CDR3 consists of 12 residues. Trimming stripped 6 bases from V and 7 bases from J, with 15 bases between. The CDR3 loop reads CSATLFVGGYTF. CDR3 bases: TGCAGTGCCACCCTCTTCGTAGGTGGCTACACCTTC.

The rearrangement links TRBV20-1 to TRBJ2-1, with a tentative D call TRBD2 (5 bases). The J call may be in error: the DNA end matches TRBJ2-7 better. This CDR3 is built from 12 residues. Germline V gives CDR1 DFQATT, CDR2 SNEGSKA (reference sequence). CDR3 in amino acids: CSLGSSYNEQYF. The CDR3 DNA reads TGCAGTCTTGGGAGTTCTTACAATGAGCAGTACTTC.

CDR3 residues: CASSLKQFYNSPLHF. In DNA, the CDR3 is TGTGCCAGCAGTTTAAAACAGTTCTATAATTCACCCCTCCACTTT. The chain combines TRBV12-3 or TRBV12-4 with TRBJ1-6; D call uncertain. The CDR3 extends over 15 amino acids. Trimming took off 2 bases at V and 3 bases at J, with 8 bases between the two ends.

The chain uses TRBV5-1 and TRBJ2-7; 9 bases line up with TRBD1. This CDR3 comprises 15 residues. Germline V lookup: CDR1 SGHRS, CDR2 YFSETQ. V was pared by 5 bases and J by 8 bases, with 14 bases of the junction left unmatched. The CDR3 DNA reads TGCGCCAGCAGACAACCGGGACAGGGTACATACAAGCAGTACTTC. It translates to CASRQPGQGTYKQYF.

In regard to this clonotype: This may be a read error, as it is one base from a much larger clone. CDR3 coding DNA: TGTGCCATCAGTGAGAATTTCGGGACGGAGCAGTACTTC. Translating gives CAISENFGTEQYF. This rearrangement joins TRBV10-3 to TRBJ2-4; either TRBD1 or TRBD2 may supply D (5 bases each). Trimming pared 2 bases from V and 13 bases from J, leaving 15 bases between. The CDR3 runs to 13 residues. Germline V CDR1 and CDR2: ENHRY, SYGVKD.

This clonotype has only a few counts. The chain employs TRBV5-1 and TRBJ2-7; D might be TRBD2 (6 bases). Germline CDR1 SGHRS, CDR2 YFSETQ. Trimming took off 2 bases at V and 3 bases at J, with 9 bases between the two ends. The CDR3 runs 13 residues. The CDR3 reads CASSFARDYEQYF. The CDR3 DNA sequence: TGCGCCAGCAGCTTCGCGCGGGACTACGAGCAGTACTTC.

In the case of this clonotype: At one end, the junction sequence differs from germline, possibly due to a read error. The V and J genes are TRBV27 and TRBJ1-2; D ambiguous. Per the germline V gene, CDR1 is MNHEY and CDR2 is SMNVEV (reference sequence). The length of the CDR3 is 12 residues. CDR3 protein: CASSSRNYDYTF. The CDR3 bases are TGTGCCAGCAGCTCCCGGAACTATGACTACACCTTC.

This sequence joins TRBV24-1 and TRBJ1-2; possibly TRBD1 for D (6 bases). The germline V gene encodes CDR1 KGHDR and CDR2 SFDVKD. This CDR3 spans 15 amino acids. V shed 4 bases and J shed 0 bases, with 11 bases lying between them. CDR3 amino acids: CATSEGGGPNYGYTF. CDR3 sequence (DNA): TGTGCCACCAGTGAAGGGGGTGGACCTAACTATGGCTACACCTTC.

This clonotype appeared many times. The chain combines TRBV29-1 with TRBJ2-1; D uncertain. The CDR3 runs 13 residues. CDR1 is SQVTM and CDR2 is ANQGSEA in the germline V gene. V was clipped by 1 base and J by 5 bases, with 9 bases between them. CDR3 region: CSVEAYQNNEQFF. DNA for the CDR3: TGCAGCGTTGAAGCGTACCAGAACAATGAGCAGTTCTTC.

The chain has TRBV29-1 and TRBJ1-1; D gene uncertain. Trimming removed 7 bases at V and 8 bases at J, with 23 bases between. The V gene's germline CDR1 is SQVTM and CDR2 ANQGSEA. The CDR3 covers 14 residues. The CDR3 here is CSGGRRTESKEAFF. The DNA for the CDR3 is TGCAGCGGTGGAAGGAGAACGGAGTCAAAGGAAGCTTTCTTT.

This sequence joins TRBV3-1 and TRBJ2-3; D unresolved. Germline CDR1 LGHDT, CDR2 YNNKEL (reference sequence). The CDR3 contains 15 residues. Trimming removed 3 bases at V and 3 bases at J, with 13 bases between. Written as DNA, the CDR3 is TGTGCCAGCAGCCAGTGGCATATGGGGACAGATACGCAGTATTTT. Its translation is CASSQWHMGTDTQYF.

There are a few counts of this clonotype. V usage is TRBV28 and J usage is TRBJ2-4; D ambiguous. There are 15 residues in the CDR3. V was shortened by 2 bases and J by 1 base, with 9 bases between the two germline ends. Germline CDR1 MDHEN, CDR2 SYDVKM. CDR3 amino acids: CASSLMASAKNIQYF. The CDR3 bases are TGTGCCAGCAGTTTAATGGCTAGTGCCAAAAACATTCAGTACTTC.

With respect to this clonotype: One base away lies a much larger clone, so this may be a sequencing read error. This chain links TRBV20-1 with TRBJ2-1, with TRBD1 matching over 8 bases. CDR3 length: 15 amino acids. Germline CDR1 is DFQATT and CDR2 is SNEGSKA (reference sequence). The CDR3 coding sequence is TGCGGTGCTAGCCCCCGGGACAGGCCTTACAATGAGCAGTTCTTC. This sequence encodes CGASPRDRPYNEQFF.